A selection of T cell receptor beta chains follows, all from one sample in a study of shared clonotypes between healthy human individuals. Using immunoSEQ multiplex PCR, the repertoire was profiled, and TCRdb retains in-frame clones only, with some absent. The table lists over 2 million clones, 85% to 95% of them singletons. Sequenced: naive CD4+ T cells sorted from blood. These receptors all stem from a man between 18 and 35 years old in good health. CDR3s include the opening cysteine and the closing phenylalanine or tryptophan. A D gene is named only where the DNA matches it firmly. Size values are once, few and many counts, or a class for expanded clones, and some rows have none.

j_gene	abundance	d_gene	v_gene	CDR3nt	CDR3aa
TRBJ2-6	NA	NA	TRBV4-1	TGCGCCAGCAGCCAATTCGCCGAGGGGAGGGCCAACGTCCTGACTTTC	CASSQFAEGRANVLTF
TRBJ1-1	NA	NA	TRBV5-4	TGTGCCAGCAAGTCAGGGCCCAACACTGAAGCTTTCTTT	CASKSGPNTEAFF
TRBJ1-2	NA	NA	TRBV25-1	TGTGCCAGCAGAGATAAAAGGGCCTATGGCTACACCTTC	CASRDKRAYGYTF
TRBJ2-2	NA	NA	TRBV11-3	TGTGCCAGCAGCTCGACGAACACCGGGGAGCTGTTTTTT	CASSSTNTGELFF
TRBJ1-2	NA	NA	TRBV2	TGTGCCAGCAGTGAACGCCGGGACACCATTGGCGGCTACACCTTC	CASSERRDTIGGYTF
TRBJ1-1	NA	NA	TRBV10-1	TGCGCCAGCAGTGAGACCTTGTGGGGCACTGAAGCTTTCTTT	CASSETLWGTEAFF
TRBJ2-3	NA	NA	TRBV9	TGTGCCAGCAGCCCGACTAGATCTTCCACAGATACGCAGTATTTT	CASSPTRSSTDTQYF
TRBJ1-2	NA	NA	TRBV11-2	TGTGCCAGCAGCCCACCCGGGCAGGGGAACTATGGCTACACCTTC	CASSPPGQGNYGYTF
TRBJ1-5	NA	NA	TRBV7-6	TGTGCCCCTACGGGTCAGGATTGCAATCAGCCCCAGCATTTT	CAPTGQDCNQPQHF
TRBJ2-7	NA	TRBD1	TRBV27	TGTGCCAGCAGTAAATATGGACAGGGCACCTACGAGCAGTACTTC	CASSKYGQGTYEQYF
TRBJ2-5	NA	TRBD2	TRBV11-2	TGTGCCAGCAGCTTAGCGGGGGGGCTAGGAGAGACCCAGTACTTC	CASSLAGGLGETQYF
TRBJ2-7	NA	NA	TRBV9	TGTGCCAGCAGCGTAGGAGCGGGTCCCGCCTACGAGCAGTACTTC	CASSVGAGPAYEQYF
TRBJ1-5	NA	NA	TRBV2	TGTGCCAGCAGGTGGGGTAGGACAGTAGGAGATCAGCCCCAGCATTTT	CASRWGRTVGDQPQHF
TRBJ1-2	NA	TRBD1	TRBV18	TGTGCCAGCTCACCTGACAGGGCCTATGGCTACACCTTC	CASSPDRAYGYTF
TRBJ2-1	NA	TRBD2	TRBV4-1	TGCGCCAGCAGCCAAGGTGCTAGCGGGAGGGCCGTTGAGCAGTTCTTC	CASSQGASGRAVEQFF
TRBJ1-4	NA	NA	TRBV30	TGTGCCTGGAGTGTACTAGGTCGAGGCAGTCGCGAAAAACTGTTTTTT	CAWSVLGRGSREKLFF
TRBJ2-7	NA	TRBD2	TRBV6-5	TGTGCCAGCAATTTAGCGGGGAGCTACGAGCAGTACTTC	CASNLAGSYEQYF
TRBJ2-5	NA	NA	TRBV30	TGTGCCCGAGACACCGGAGGGGAGACCCAGTACTTC	CARDTGGETQYF
TRBJ2-7	NA	NA	TRBV19	TGTGCCAGTAGCCCGTTTGGGTCGGCCTACGAGCAGTACTTC	CASSPFGSAYEQYF
TRBJ2-2	NA	NA	TRBV5-1	TGCGCCAGCAGCTTGGACATTTTTACCGGGGAGCTGTTTTTT	CASSLDIFTGELFF
TRBJ2-7	NA	TRBD1	TRBV18	TGTGCCAGCTCACCGGCCCAGGGGGTCCACGAGCAGTACTTC	CASSPAQGVHEQYF
TRBJ2-2	NA	NA	TRBV7-2	TGTGCCAGCAGCCTCTCCAGTCATGAGGCGAACACCGGGGAGCTGTTTTTT	CASSLSSHEANTGELFF
TRBJ2-7	NA	TRBD2	TRBV28	TGTGCCAGCACCGGACTAGCGGGGACGAGCTCCTACGAGCAGTACTTC	CASTGLAGTSSYEQYF
TRBJ1-5	NA	NA	TRBV27	TGTGCCAGCATTATTAACAGGCTTAATAGCAATCAGCCCCAGCATTTT	CASIINRLNSNQPQHF
TRBJ1-3	NA	NA	TRBV9	TGTGCCAGCAGCGTAGGACACGAGCCAGGAAACACCATATATTTT	CASSVGHEPGNTIYF
TRBJ2-7	NA	NA	TRBV2	TGTGCCAGCAGTGAGGATTGGCAGTCGAGCTCCTACGAGCAGTACTTC	CASSEDWQSSSYEQYF
TRBJ2-7	NA	NA	TRBV2	TGTGCCAGCAGTGCAGGGGTGAGCTCCTACGAGCAGTACTTC	CASSAGVSSYEQYF
TRBJ2-7	NA	NA	TRBV14	TGTGCCAGCAGCCATACCTACGAGCAGTACTTC	CASSHTYEQYF
TRBJ1-1	NA	TRBD1	TRBV6-1	TGTGCCAGCAGTGCAAGTCGGACAGGGAACACTGAAGCTTTCTTT	CASSASRTGNTEAFF
TRBJ1-2	once	TRBD1	TRBV2	TGTGCCAGCAGCCGGACAGGAGATAACTATGGCTACACCTTC	CASSRTGDNYGYTF
TRBJ2-7	NA	TRBD1	TRBV5-1	TGCGCCAGCAGCTTGCCGACAGGGGCCGAGCAGTACTTC	CASSLPTGAEQYF
TRBJ2-7	NA	NA	TRBV5-1	TGCGCCAGCAGCTCAGGGTTTACCGGGGAGCAGTACTTC	CASSSGFTGEQYF
TRBJ1-1	NA	NA	TRBV2	TGTGCCAGCATGGTGTTCGCGAACACTGAAGCTTTCTTT	CASMVFANTEAFF
TRBJ2-3	NA	NA	TRBV5-1	TGCGCCAGCAGACAGAAACTAGCTAGCACAGATACGCAGTATTTT	CASRQKLASTDTQYF
TRBJ2-7	NA	TRBD1	TRBV7-8	TGTGCCAGCAGCTTCTCCGGGACAGGGTCGTACGAGCAGTACTTC	CASSFSGTGSYEQYF
TRBJ1-6	once	NA	TRBV5-1	TGTGCCAGCAGCCTCCGGACTTTAAATTCACCCCTCCACTTT	CASSLRTLNSPLHF
TRBJ2-2	few	NA	TRBV7-9	TGTGCCAGCAGCTTAGAGGGCACCGGGGAGCTGTTTTTT	CASSLEGTGELFF
TRBJ1-1	NA	NA	TRBV7-9	TGTGCCAGCAGCCAAAGTCCCAGGGGAAGATTGAGCACTGAAGCTTTCTTT	CASSQSPRGRLSTEAFF
TRBJ2-7	NA	NA	TRBV6-5	TGTGCCAGCAGTTACGGTGAAGGCTACGAGCAGTACTTC	CASSYGEGYEQYF
TRBJ1-3	NA	NA	TRBV5-4	TGTGCCAGCAGCTTAGGTGGGGCGGCTGGAAACACCATATATTTT	CASSLGGAAGNTIYF
TRBJ1-1	once	TRBD1	TRBV6-1	TGTGCCAGCAGTGAAAGGGACAGGGGCACTGAAGCTTTCTTT	CASSERDRGTEAFF
TRBJ2-7	NA	TRBD1	TRBV27	TGTGCCAGCAGTTCCTACCCGGGACAGGCCTACGAGCAGTACTTC	CASSSYPGQAYEQYF
TRBJ2-7	NA	NA	TRBV29-1	TGCAGCGTCAACACGGTGGATTACGAGCAGTACTTC	CSVNTVDYEQYF
TRBJ1-2	NA	NA	TRBV28	TGTGCCAGCAGTTTACAGGGGCGGGACTATGGCTACACCTTC	CASSLQGRDYGYTF
TRBJ2-7	NA	TRBD2	TRBV5-1	TGCGCCAGCAGCTTGTCTAGCGGAGGGAACTACGAGCAGTACTTC	CASSLSSGGNYEQYF